Sequencing of this T cell receptor beta chain was carried out in a study of T cell responses to AZD1222 COVID-19 vaccine. TCRdb's copy holds only in-frame clones and misses some; the assay was immunoSEQ multiplex PCR. The sample yields some 160,000 clones, roughly 90% seen once. Points from the study as a whole: Reports say nearly half of spike-specific TCRs go after unmutated variant regions. Baseline serology detected seropositivity in only 6 or 7 AZD1222 recipients. Dominant at 160-218 and 743-854, vaccine-associated CD4 TCRs also spanned spike. Repertoire sampling happened only post peak T cell response.

The length of the CDR3 is 13 residues. V lost 4 bases and J lost 5, with 6 bases in between. The germline gives CDR1 SNHLY, CDR2 FYNNEI. Concerning this clone itself: Its antigen is undetermined.

The material was peripheral blood, obtained on day 0 of AZD1222 vaccination. V usage is TRBV2 and J usage is TRBJ1-6, with D uncertain. This clonotype originated in an adult in good health. The CDR3 DNA follows: TGTGCCAGCAGTGGGGCGAATAATTCACCCCTCCACTTT. Translated, it gives CASSGANNSPLHF.